This record concerns one T cell receptor (beta chain) sequence. Its cognate antigen has yet to be identified. Base qualities were left out, and no much larger clone turns up one base away. TCRbeta CDR3 regions were profiled with the immunoSEQ Assay using bias-controlled multiplex PCR amplification of genomic DNA. In the authors' own workflow: To quantify the absolute abundance of each unique TCRbeta CDR3 region, the sequences were collapsed and filtered. Two models were used to test differential abundance: a binomial model (Fisher-equivalent) and a beta-binomial model that adds time-dependent variance fitted from healthy donors. Clones with fewer than 5 combined templates were excluded, and clones with Benjamini-Hochberg FDR below 0.01 were called differentially abundant. The form v = (b*log(k)+a)^2 was used to model beta-binomial variance as a function of total template count across the two samples. TCRdb limited this immuneACCESS table to in-frame rearrangements with V and J called. A share of clones is missing; checked studies link under half to unresolved V genes, and the rest is unexplained. The DNA gave D and trimming, while V, J and clone size come from that table. For this sample the table gives some 90,000 clones, of which approximately 84% were detected only once. 5.6% of the sample is taken by the ten largest.

The data belong to a study of identifying expanded T cells in peripheral blood (dated by TCRdb to the late 2010s). Study-level background: Technical replicates were generated by sequencing separate aliquots of the same genomic DNA pool, with four replicates compared pairwise.

Taken from the germline V gene (reference sequence), the CDR1 and CDR2 loops are SGHNT and YYREEE. The CDR3 spans 13 residues, from the cysteine through the phenylalanine. CDR3 DNA is the only sequence kept; it has 39 bases, read in frame from the first base. Unmatched junction bases come to 3, with V trimmed by 4 bases and J by 4 bases. Broad study findings and their caveats: For all healthy donors, the variance in clone template counts between approximately two-week samples rose significantly as total template count increased. Approximately 1.2 differentially abundant clones were flagged by the binomial model between technical replicates, whereas about 16 and 20 were flagged over roughly two weeks and four weeks, respectively. It was expected by the authors that biological variance in healthy repertoires might increase further over much longer intervals, such as months to years. The beta-binomial model significantly reduced the number of clones called differentially abundant and the false-positive rate across all healthy-donor time intervals.

During the collection period, no infections or other immune events were recorded for the healthy donors. Time-dependent variance in a beta-binomial model of T-cell clone differential abundance was calibrated using healthy-donor blood repertoires as a training cohort. The training cohort included approximately 10 healthy donors, of whom 3 were female and 7 were male. Donor ages ranged from about 29 to 70 years, with an average of 43 years. Whole blood, obtained from a commercial supplier, was collected from each healthy donor at three time points spaced approximately two weeks apart. For immunosequencing, genomic DNA was extracted from unsorted whole blood.

Rearrangement joined TRBV5-4 to TRBJ2-3; 7 bases in the junction line up with TRBD1. The sequence came from a person aged 18-70 years in good health. Sequenced sample: blood. In nucleotide form, the sequence is TGTGCCAGCAGCACCCAGGGGGCAGATACGCAGTATTTT. This codes for CASSTQGADTQYF.